The 10 T cell receptor beta chains below come from one sample, sequenced in a study of immune heterogeneity within non-small cell lung tumors. Amplification of TCR beta CDR3 was performed by multiplex PCR with 32 V and 13 J primers. MiXCR, run by TCRdb on the multiplex PCR reads, gives a single entry per CDR3 protein. The table has about 10,000 distinct CDR3 sequences, 26% seen once. At approximately 600 ng per sample, bulk tumor genomic DNA provided the template. In surgery, several biopsies were collected from each primary tumor at widely spaced sites. Patients had untreated, newly diagnosed non-small cell lung cancer and underwent curative surgery. The sample was lung tumor tissue. The receptors derive from a woman in her fifties or sixties with non-small cell lung cancer.

This clonotype was recorded a few times. The V gene is TRBV6-1, the J gene TRBJ2-3; a weak D match, TRBD2 (7 bases). The CDR3 has 14 residues. V was clipped by 8 bases and J by 2 bases, with 14 bases between them. Germline V gives CDR1 MNHNS, CDR2 SASEGT. The CDR3 DNA reads as TGTGCCAGCCGATCGGGGGGCATCACAGATACGCAGTATTTT. The encoded protein is CASRSGGITDTQYF.

This clonotype was picked up many times. The gene calls are TRBV20-1 and TRBJ2-2, with D hard to call. V lost 4 bases, J lost 6 bases, and 6 bases lay in between. CDR1 is DFQATT and CDR2 is SNEGSKA in the germline V gene (reference sequence). The CDR3 is 11 residues long. DNA of the CDR3: TGCAGTGCTAACGACGCCGGGGAGCTGTTTTTT. Translation: CSANDAGELFF.

Only a few counts were recorded for this clonotype. The chain uses TRBV29-1 and TRBJ1-4, with 7 bases identical to TRBD1. The V gene end was trimmed by 5 bases and the J gene end by 10 bases; junction bases not matched to a gene: 7. Germline V CDR1 and CDR2: SQVTM, ANQGSEA. The CDR3 extends over 12 amino acids. CDR3 residues: CSVSGGGGKLFF. The DNA of the CDR3 is TGCAGCGTTTCAGGGGGGGGTGGAAAACTGTTTTTT.

J is TRBJ1-4 and V is TRBV5-6; a weak D match, TRBD1 (6 bases). Germline V gene sequence: CDR1 SGHDT, CDR2 YYEEEE. The CDR3 is 15 amino acids. The ends were cut back, 1 base at V and 5 bases at J, with 12 bases in the middle. CDR3 sequence: CASSLRTAVNEKLFF. In DNA, the CDR3 is TGTGCCAGCAGCTTGAGGACAGCCGTGAATGAAAAACTGTTTTTT.

This clonotype was picked up many times. V is TRBV7-8 and J is TRBJ2-7; TRBD2 matches 13 bases. CDR3 length: 18 residues. CDR1 and CDR2 from the germline V gene are SGHVS and FQNEAQ. After removal of 4 bases from V and 0 bases from J, the junction contained 9 bases not matched to a gene. The CDR3 sequence: CASSSRTSGGFSSYEQYF. As DNA, the CDR3 is TGTGCCAGCAGCTCCCGGACTAGCGGGGGCTTCAGCTCCTACGAGCAGTACTTC. The full variable domain, with the rest looked up from reference TRBV7-8 and TRBJ2-7, is GAGVSQSPRYKVAKRGQDVALRCDPISGHVSLFWYQQALGQGPEFLTYFQNEAQLDKSGLPSDRFFAERPEGSVSTLKIQRTQQEDSAVYLCASSSRTSGGFSSYEQYFGPGTRLTVT.

This clonotype was counted between two and nine times. An end of the junction does not agree with germline; a read error may underlie this. V gene TRBV5-1 combines with J gene TRBJ1-6; the D is unclear. Germline V lookup: CDR1 SGHRS, CDR2 YFSETQ. The CDR3 runs to 14 residues. CDR3 loop: CASSLADPNSPPHF. CDR3 nucleotides: TGCGCCAGCAGCTTGGCCGATCCTAATTCACCCCCCCACTTT.

The table lists this clonotype with a few counts. The V gene is TRBV5-4, the J gene TRBJ1-4; D is perhaps TRBD1 (6 bases). Germline CDR1 is SGHNT and CDR2 is YYREEE (reference sequence). V dropped 4 bases and J dropped 6 bases, with 10 bases sitting between them. The CDR3 has 13 amino acids. The CDR3: CASSLGADEKLFF. In DNA, the CDR3 is TGTGCCAGCAGCCTGGGGGCGGATGAAAAACTGTTTTTT.

This clonotype has at least ten counts. The rearrangement links TRBV5-1 to TRBJ2-3; weak D call: TRBD1 (5 bases). V lost 4 bases and J lost 4, with 10 bases in between. Germline lookup yields CDR1 SGHRS and CDR2 YFSETQ. This CDR3 comprises 13 residues. In nucleotides, the CDR3 is TGCGCCAGCAGCAACCAGGGCGCAGATACGCAGTATTTT. Translating gives CASSNQGADTQYF.

This clonotype was detected ten times or more. CDR3 amino acids: CASNAWTF. The CDR3 nucleotides are TGTGCCAGCAATGCTTGGACCTTC. This sequence joins TRBV6-1 and TRBJ1-2; D gene uncertain. The CDR3 spans 8 residues. V gave up 7 bases and J gave up 14 bases, with 8 bases separating them. The germline V gene encodes CDR1 MNHNS and CDR2 SASEGT.

This rearrangement joins TRBV5-5 to TRBJ2-7; tentative D call: TRBD1 (6 bases). With 3 bases removed from V and 5 bases from J, the gap between germline ends came to 21 bases. CDR3 length equals 16 residues. The germline V gene encodes CDR1 SGHKS and CDR2 YYEKEE (reference sequence). CDR3 DNA: TGTGCCAGCAGCTCCGGTTGGGGGCGCTCTGGGGACGAGCAGTACTTC. This translates into CASSSGWGRSGDEQYF.